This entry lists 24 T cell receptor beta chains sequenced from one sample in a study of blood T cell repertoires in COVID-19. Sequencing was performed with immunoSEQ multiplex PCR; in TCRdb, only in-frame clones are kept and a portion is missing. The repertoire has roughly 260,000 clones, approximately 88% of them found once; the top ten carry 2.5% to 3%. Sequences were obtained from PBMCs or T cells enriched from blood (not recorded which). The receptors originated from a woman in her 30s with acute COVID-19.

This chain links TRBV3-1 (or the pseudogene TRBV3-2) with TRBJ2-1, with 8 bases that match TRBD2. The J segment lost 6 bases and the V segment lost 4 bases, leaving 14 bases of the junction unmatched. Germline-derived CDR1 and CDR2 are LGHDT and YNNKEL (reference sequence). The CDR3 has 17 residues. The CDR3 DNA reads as TGTGCCAGCAGCCTCGAACGGTTCGGGGGGGCGCTCAATGAGCAGTTCTTC. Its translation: CASSLERFGGALNEQFF.

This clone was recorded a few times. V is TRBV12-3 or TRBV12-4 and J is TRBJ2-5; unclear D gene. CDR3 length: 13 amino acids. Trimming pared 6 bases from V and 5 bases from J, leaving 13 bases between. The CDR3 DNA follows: TGTGCCAGCAGATACAGCACTCGGGAGACCCAGTACTTC. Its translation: CASRYSTRETQYF.

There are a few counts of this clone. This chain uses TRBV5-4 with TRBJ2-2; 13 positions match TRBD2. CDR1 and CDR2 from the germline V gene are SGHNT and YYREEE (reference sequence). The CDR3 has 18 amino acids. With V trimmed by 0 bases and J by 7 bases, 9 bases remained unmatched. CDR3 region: CASSLVTSGGPGVGELFF. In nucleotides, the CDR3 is TGTGCCAGCAGCTTGGTGACTAGCGGGGGGCCGGGGGTCGGGGAGCTGTTTTTT.

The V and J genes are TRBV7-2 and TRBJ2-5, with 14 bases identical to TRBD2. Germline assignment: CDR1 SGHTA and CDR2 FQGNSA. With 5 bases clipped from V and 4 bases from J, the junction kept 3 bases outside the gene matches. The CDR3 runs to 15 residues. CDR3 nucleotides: TGTGCCAGCAGCCGGACTAGCGGGGGGCCAGAGACCCAGTACTTC. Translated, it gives CASSRTSGGPETQYF.

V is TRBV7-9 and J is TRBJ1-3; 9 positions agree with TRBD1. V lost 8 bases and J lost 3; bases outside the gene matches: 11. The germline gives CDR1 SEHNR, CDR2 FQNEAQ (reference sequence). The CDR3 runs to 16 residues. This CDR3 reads CASARTGELGGNTIYF. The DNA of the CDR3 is TGTGCCAGCGCCCGGACAGGGGAACTTGGTGGAAACACCATATATTTT.

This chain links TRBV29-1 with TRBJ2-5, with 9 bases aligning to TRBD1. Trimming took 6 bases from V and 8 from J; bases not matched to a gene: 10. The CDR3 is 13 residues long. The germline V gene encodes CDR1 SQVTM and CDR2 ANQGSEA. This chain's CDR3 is CSVGGGQGDTQYF. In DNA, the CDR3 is TGCAGCGTGGGGGGGGGACAGGGTGACACCCAGTACTTC.

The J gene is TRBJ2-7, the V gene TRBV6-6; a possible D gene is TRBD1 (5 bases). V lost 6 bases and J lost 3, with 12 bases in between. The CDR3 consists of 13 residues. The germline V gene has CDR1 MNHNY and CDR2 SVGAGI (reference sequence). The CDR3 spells CASSKQANYEQYF. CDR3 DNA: TGTGCCAGCAGCAAACAGGCTAACTACGAGCAGTACTTC.

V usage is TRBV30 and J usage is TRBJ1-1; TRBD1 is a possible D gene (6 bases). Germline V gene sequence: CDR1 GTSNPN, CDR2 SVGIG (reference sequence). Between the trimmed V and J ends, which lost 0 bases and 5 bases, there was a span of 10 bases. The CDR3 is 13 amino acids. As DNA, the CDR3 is TGTGCCTGGAGTGTACAGGGACGGACTGAAGCTTTCTTT. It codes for CAWSVQGRTEAFF.

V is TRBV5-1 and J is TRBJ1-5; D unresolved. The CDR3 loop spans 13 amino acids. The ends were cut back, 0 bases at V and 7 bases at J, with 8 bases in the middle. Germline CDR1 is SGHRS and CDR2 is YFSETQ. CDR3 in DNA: TGCGCCAGCAGCTTGGGGGCAGGACAGCCCCAGCATTTT. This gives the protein CASSLGAGQPQHF.

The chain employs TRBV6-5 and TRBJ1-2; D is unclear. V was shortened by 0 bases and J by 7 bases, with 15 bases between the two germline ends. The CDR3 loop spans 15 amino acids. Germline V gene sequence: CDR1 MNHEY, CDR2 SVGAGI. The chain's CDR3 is CASSYSSTDLGGYTF. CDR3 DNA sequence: TGTGCCAGCAGTTACTCGTCAACGGACTTGGGTGGCTACACCTTC.

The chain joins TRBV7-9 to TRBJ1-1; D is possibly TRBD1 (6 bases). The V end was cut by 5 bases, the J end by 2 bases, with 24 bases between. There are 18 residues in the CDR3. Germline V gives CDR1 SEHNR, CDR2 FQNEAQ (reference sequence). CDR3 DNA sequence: TGTGCCAGCAGCCCACCCTTGGGTCAGGGGTCCAGTAACACTGAAGCTTTCTTT. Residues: CASSPPLGQGSSNTEAFF.

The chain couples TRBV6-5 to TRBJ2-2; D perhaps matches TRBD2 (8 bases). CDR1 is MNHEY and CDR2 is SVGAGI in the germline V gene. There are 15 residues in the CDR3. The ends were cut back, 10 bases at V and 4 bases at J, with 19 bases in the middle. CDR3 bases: TGTGCCACCGGGGGGGCTGGGACAGCCACCGGGGAGCTGTTTTTT. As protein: CATGGAGTATGELFF.

This chain's CDR3 is CASSYGQTTNEKLFF. In DNA form, the CDR3 reads TGTGCCAGCAGTTACGGACAGACAACTAATGAAAAACTGTTTTTT. The V call is TRBV6-5, the J call TRBJ1-4; the D gene is possibly TRBD1 (6 bases). The CDR3 totals 15 residues. The V gene's germline CDR1 is MNHEY and CDR2 SVGAGI. Trimming shortened V by 2 bases and J by 0 bases, and 7 bases separated the two germline ends.

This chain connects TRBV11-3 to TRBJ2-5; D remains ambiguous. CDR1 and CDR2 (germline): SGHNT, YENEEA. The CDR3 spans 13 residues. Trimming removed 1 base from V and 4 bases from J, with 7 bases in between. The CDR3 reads CASSLANGETQYF. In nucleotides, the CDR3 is TGTGCCAGCAGCTTAGCCAACGGAGAGACCCAGTACTTC.

The CDR3 is CASSYHGDSPLHF. For the CDR3, the DNA is TGTGCCAGCAGTTATCACGGGGATTCACCCCTCCACTTT. The chain combines TRBV27 with TRBJ1-6; D ambiguous. The CDR3 has 13 residues. Germline lookup yields CDR1 MNHEY and CDR2 SMNVEV (reference sequence). Trimming removed 4 bases from V and 8 bases from J, with 9 bases in between.

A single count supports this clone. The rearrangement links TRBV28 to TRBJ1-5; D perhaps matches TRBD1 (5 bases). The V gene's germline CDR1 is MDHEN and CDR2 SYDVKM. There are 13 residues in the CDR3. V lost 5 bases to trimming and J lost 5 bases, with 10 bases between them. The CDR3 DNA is TGTGCCAGCAGTAGTAGGGACTATCAGCCCCAGCATTTT. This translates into CASSSRDYQPQHF.

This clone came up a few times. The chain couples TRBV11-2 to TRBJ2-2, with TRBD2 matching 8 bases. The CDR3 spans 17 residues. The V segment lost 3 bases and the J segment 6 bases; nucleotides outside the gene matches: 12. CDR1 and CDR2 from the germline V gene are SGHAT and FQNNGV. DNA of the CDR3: TGTGCCAGCAGCTTCCCAGCGGGGGCCTTAAGGGCCGGGGAGCTGTTTTTT. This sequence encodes CASSFPAGALRAGELFF.

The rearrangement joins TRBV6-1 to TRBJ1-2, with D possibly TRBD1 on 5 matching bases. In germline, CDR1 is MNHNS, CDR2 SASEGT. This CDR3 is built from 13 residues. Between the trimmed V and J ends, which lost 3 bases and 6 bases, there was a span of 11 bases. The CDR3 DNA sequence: TGTGCCAGCAGTGAGTCAGGGAAGAATGGCTACACCTTC. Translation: CASSESGKNGYTF.

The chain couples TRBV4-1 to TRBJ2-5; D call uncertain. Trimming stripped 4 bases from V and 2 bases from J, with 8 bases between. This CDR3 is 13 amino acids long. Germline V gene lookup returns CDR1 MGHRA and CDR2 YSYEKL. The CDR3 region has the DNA TGCGCCAGCAGCCTAGCCTCTCAAGAGACCCAGTACTTC. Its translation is CASSLASQETQYF.

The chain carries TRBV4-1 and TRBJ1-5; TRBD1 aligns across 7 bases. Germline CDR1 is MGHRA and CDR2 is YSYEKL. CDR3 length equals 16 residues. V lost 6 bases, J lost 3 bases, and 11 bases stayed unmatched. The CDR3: CASRPYLTGSNQPQHF. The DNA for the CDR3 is TGCGCCAGCAGACCTTACCTGACAGGGTCCAATCAGCCCCAGCATTTT.

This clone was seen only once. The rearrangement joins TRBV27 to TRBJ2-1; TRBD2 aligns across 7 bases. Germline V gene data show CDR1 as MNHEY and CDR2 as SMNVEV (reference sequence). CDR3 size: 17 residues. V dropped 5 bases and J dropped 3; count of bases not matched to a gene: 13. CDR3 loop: CASSPPSGAGLYNEQFF. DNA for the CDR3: TGTGCCAGCAGTCCTCCCAGCGGAGCGGGGCTCTACAATGAGCAGTTCTTC.

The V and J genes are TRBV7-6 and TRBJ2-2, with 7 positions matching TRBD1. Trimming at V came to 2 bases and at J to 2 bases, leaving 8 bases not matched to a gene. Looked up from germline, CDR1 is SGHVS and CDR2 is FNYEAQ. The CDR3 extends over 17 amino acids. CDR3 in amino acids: CASSLPTGSPNTGELFF. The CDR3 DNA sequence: TGTGCCAGCAGCTTACCGACAGGGTCTCCTAACACCGGGGAGCTGTTTTTT.

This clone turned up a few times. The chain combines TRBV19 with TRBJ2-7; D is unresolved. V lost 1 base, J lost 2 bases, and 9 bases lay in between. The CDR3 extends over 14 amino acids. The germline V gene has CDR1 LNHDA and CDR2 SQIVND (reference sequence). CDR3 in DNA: TGTGCCAGTAGTATAGGAGGCGGTACCTACGAGCAGTACTTC. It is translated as CASSIGGGTYEQYF.

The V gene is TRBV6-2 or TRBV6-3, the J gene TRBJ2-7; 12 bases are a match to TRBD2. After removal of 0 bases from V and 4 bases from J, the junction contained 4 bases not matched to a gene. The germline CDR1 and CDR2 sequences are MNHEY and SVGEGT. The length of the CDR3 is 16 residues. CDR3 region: CASSYSLAGGPYEQYF. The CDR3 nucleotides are TGTGCCAGCAGTTACTCCCTAGCGGGGGGGCCGTACGAGCAGTACTTC.